Here is one T cell receptor (beta chain) with its context. In the source study's methods: How many nucleated cells were present was estimated from reference gene primer amplification. Assay: immunoSEQ multiplex PCR; the TCRdb copy retains only in-frame clones and omits some. V and J calls and clone size come straight from that table; D and trimming were deduced from the DNA. The repertoire includes approximately 260,000 clones, 65% to 90% of them detected once, and 4% to 6% sits in the top ten. The sample originates from a study of blood T cell repertoires in COVID-19. This receptor was obtained from a woman at least 80 years old with active or convalescent COVID-19. The sequencing sample was made of peripheral blood.

The CDR3 region has the DNA TGTGCCAGCAGTGATAGGGGGTTGGCCACTGAAGCTTTCTTT. Its protein product is CASSDRGLATEAFF. The V call is TRBV2, the J call TRBJ1-1, with D perhaps TRBD1 (6 bases). CDR3 length: 14 residues. V lost 3 bases and J lost 4, with 12 bases in between. CDR1 and CDR2 from the germline V gene are SNHLY and FYNNEI.